This T cell receptor beta chain was identified during a study of T cell responses to AZD1222 COVID-19 vaccine. Study background: Both about-4-week and about-12-week second-dose recipients were combined. Broader study findings: Nearly half of unique spike-specific TCRs reportedly avoided B.1.351 and B.1.1.7 mutated regions.

A remark on this clone: Its antigen is as yet unknown.

V dropped 3 bases and J dropped 0; count of bases not matched to a gene: 4. Germline V lookup: CDR1 KGHDR, CDR2 SFDVKD. This CDR3 region has 17 residues. Assay: immunoSEQ multiplex PCR; the TCRdb copy retains only in-frame clones and omits some. The table lists just over 150,000 clones, about nine tenths of them singletons, with 1.8% in the top ten. The sample in question was peripheral blood, obtained on day 0 of AZD1222 vaccination. The receptor was derived from an adult in good health. V usage is TRBV24-1 and J usage is TRBJ2-1; 10 bases match TRBD2. The CDR3 reads CATSDQASGSSYNEQFF. The CDR3 DNA follows: TGTGCCACCAGTGATCAGGCTAGCGGGAGCTCCTACAATGAGCAGTTCTTC.